This entry describes one T cell receptor beta chain. The sequencing template was cDNA reverse transcribed from extracted RNA. Method: immunoSEQ multiplex PCR; TCRdb's copy keeps in-frame clones and lacks some. The sample consists of 90,000 to 100,000 clones, roughly 47% of them appearing once. The record originates from a study of CD8+ T cells in alopecia areata. The overall study: It was oral tofacitinib, at 5 to 10 mg twice daily, that treated patients received.

Peripheral blood and lesional scalp punch biopsies came from alopecia areata patients. The clonotype originates from a human donor with alopecia areata. The specimen sequenced was CD4+ T cells sorted from blood.

The CDR3 DNA reads as TGTGCCAGCAGCCAAGATGGGGGCCTCCTCGGGCAAGAGACCCAGTACTTC. This gives the protein CASSQDGGLLGQETQYF. The chain carries TRBV14 and TRBJ2-5; weak D call: TRBD1 (6 bases). The CDR3 spans 17 residues. The V gene's germline CDR1 is SGHDN and CDR2 FVKESK. V dropped 0 bases and J dropped 2 bases, with 16 bases sitting between them.